The rows below give T cell receptor beta chains drawn from one sample of a study of cytomegalovirus exposure and HLA in healthy donors. Data came from immunoSEQ multiplex PCR; TCRdb stores just in-frame clones and leaves some out. The sample consists of under 150,000 clones, approximately 80% of them appearing once. Material for sequencing was PBMCs. The receptors were sampled from a boy younger than 10 in good health and CMV-seronegative. Both conserved end residues are trimmed from each CDR3. Fields, in order: CDR3 length, V gene, CDR3 protein.

12 TRBV10-1 ASSSRQKLNIQY
11 TRBV7-9 ASSLTGLREQY
17 TRBV4-1 ASSHYIAGQGSNTGELF
13 TRBV28 ASTQARRRVNEQF
16 TRBV13 ASSPKAFWGTSTDTQY
12 TRBV18 ASSTGYSNQPQH
15 TRBV7-3 ASSLIGAGTGGDEQY
14 TRBV13 ASSLELGTGSYEQY
14 TRBV4-1 ASSQDRGTVNQPQH
14 TRBV1 TSSQSGLAGRDTQY
14 TRBV6-5 ASSYYAGQGAFGYT
17 TRBV12-5 ASGLAYRHKGGGNQPQH
13 TRBV19 ASSITSGNTGELF
13 TRBV18 ASSSKQGAGQPQH
10 TRBV10-1 ASSYSGREQF
13 TRBV5-1 ASSLTGVGDNEQF
13 TRBV5-1 ASSFPLAGVNEQY
13 TRBV14 ASSQWTGANTEAF
14 TRBV7-2 ASSLAIERSTDTQY
10 TRBV28 ASSFSGNTIY
8 TRBV6-6 ASSPAGHT
14 TRBV21-1 ASSKVQPQGCDEQY
13 TRBV6-1 ASSEEVSSRYEQY
14 TRBV5-3 ARSWNDRSSGNTIY
10 TRBV10-3 AISDISGGQY
14 TRBV5-1 ASSYAKDRGHYEQY
13 TRBV2 ASSELDRSNQPQH
12 TRBV6-5 AAGASSPLNGNT